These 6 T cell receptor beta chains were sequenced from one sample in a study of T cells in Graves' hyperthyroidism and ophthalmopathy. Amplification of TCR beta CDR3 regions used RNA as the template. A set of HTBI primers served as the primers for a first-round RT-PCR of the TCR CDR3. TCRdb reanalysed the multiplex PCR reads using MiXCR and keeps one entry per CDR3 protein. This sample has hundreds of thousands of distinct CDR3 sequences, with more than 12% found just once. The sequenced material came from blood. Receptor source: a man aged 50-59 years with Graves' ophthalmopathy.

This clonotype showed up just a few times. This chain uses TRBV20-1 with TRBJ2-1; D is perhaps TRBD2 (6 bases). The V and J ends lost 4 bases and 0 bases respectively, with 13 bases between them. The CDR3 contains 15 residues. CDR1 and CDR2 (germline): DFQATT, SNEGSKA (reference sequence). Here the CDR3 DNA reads TGCAGTGCTACGTATCGGGAGAGCTCCTACAATGAGCAGTTCTTC. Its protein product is CSATYRESSYNEQFF.

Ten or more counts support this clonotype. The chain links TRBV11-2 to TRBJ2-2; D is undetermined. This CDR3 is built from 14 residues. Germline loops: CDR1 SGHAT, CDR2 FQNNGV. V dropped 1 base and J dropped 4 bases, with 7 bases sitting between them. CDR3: CASSLGVSTGELFF. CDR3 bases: TGTGCCAGCAGCTTAGGCGTTTCCACCGGGGAGCTGTTTTTT.

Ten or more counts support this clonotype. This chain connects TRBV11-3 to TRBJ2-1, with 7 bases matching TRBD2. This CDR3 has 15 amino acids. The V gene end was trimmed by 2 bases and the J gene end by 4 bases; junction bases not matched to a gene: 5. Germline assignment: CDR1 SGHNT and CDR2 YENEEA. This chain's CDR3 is CASSLKRDGYNEQFF. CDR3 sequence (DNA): TGTGCCAGCAGCTTAAAGCGGGACGGGTACAATGAGCAGTTCTTC.

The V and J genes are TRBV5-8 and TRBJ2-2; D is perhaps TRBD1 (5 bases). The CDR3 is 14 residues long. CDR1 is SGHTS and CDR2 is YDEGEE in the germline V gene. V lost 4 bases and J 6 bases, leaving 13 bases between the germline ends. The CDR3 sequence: CASSRTLFAGELFF. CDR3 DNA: TGTGCCAGCAGCCGGACACTTTTTGCCGGGGAGCTGTTTTTT.

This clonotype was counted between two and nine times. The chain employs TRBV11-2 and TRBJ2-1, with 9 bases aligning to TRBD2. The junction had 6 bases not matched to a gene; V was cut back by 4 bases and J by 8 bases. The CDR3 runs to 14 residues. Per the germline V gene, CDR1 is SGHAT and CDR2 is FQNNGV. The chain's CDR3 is CASSWGTSRYEQFF. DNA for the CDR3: TGTGCCAGCAGCTGGGGGACTAGCCGCTATGAGCAGTTCTTC.

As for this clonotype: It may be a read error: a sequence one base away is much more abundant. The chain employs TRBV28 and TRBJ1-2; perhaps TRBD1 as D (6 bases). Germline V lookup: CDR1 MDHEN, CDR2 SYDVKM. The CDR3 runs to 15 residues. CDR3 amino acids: CASSPLRQGNYGYAF. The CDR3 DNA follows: TGTGCCAGCAGTCCCCTCCGTCAGGGGAACTATGGCTACGCCTTC.